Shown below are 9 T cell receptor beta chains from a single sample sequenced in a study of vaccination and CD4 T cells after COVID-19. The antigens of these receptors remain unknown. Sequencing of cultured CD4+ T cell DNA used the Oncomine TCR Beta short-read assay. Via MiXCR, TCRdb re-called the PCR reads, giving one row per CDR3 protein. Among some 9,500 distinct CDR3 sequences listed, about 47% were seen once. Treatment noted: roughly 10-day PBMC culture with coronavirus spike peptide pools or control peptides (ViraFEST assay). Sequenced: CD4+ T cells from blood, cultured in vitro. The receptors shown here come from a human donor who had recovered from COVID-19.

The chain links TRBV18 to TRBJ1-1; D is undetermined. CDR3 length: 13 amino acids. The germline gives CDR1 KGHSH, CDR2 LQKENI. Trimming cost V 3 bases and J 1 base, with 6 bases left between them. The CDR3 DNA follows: TGTGCCAGCTCACCCGACGAGAACACTGAAGCTTTCTTT. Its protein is CASSPDENTEAFF.

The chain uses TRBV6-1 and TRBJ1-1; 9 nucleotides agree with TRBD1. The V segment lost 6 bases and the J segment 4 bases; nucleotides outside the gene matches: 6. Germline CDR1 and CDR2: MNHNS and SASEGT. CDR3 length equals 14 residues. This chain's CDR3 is CASSLGQGITEAFF. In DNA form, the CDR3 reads TGTGCCAGCAGCCTGGGACAGGGTATCACTGAAGCTTTCTTT.

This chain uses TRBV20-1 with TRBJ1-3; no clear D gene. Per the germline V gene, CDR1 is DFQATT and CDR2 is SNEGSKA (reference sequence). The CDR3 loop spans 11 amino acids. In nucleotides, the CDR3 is TGCAGCCTCGTGTTGGGAAACACCATATATTTT. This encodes CSLVLGNTIYF.

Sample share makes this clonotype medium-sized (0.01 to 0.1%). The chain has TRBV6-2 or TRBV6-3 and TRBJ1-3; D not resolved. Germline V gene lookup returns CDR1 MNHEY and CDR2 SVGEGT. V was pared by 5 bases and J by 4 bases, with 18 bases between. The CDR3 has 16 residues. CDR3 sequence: CASSPLGPQTGNTIYF. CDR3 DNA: TGTGCCAGCAGTCCTCTAGGGCCGCAGACCGGAAACACCATATATTTT.

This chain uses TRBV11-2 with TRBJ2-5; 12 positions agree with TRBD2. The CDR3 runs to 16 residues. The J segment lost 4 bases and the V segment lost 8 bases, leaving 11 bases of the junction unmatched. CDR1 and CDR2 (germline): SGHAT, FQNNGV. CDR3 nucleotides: TGTGCCAGCGGCCTGACTAGCGGGGGCCGAGGAGAGACCCAGTACTTC. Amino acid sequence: CASGLTSGGRGETQYF.

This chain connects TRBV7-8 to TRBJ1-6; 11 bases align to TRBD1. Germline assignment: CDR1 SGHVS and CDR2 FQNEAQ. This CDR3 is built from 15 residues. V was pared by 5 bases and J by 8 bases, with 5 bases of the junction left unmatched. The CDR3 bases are TGTGCCAGCAGCCTACGGGACAGGGGGTATTCACCCCTCCACTTT. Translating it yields CASSLRDRGYSPLHF.

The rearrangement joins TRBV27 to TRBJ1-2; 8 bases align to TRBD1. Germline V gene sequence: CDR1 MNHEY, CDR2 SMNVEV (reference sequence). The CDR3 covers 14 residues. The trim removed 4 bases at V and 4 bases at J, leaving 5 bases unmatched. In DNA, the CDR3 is TGTGCCAGCAGTTCGACAGGGGTGGCCTATGGCTACACCTTC. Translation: CASSSTGVAYGYTF.

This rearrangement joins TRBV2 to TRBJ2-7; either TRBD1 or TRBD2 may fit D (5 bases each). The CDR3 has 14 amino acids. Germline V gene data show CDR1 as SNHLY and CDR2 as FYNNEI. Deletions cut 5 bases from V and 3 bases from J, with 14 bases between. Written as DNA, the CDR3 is TGTGCCAGCAGTTCGGGACGGACAATCTACGAGCAGTACTTC. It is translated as CASSSGRTIYEQYF.

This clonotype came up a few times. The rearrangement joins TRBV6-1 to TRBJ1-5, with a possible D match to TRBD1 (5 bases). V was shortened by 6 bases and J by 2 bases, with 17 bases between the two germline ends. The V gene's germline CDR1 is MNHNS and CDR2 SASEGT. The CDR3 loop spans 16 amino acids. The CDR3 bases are TGTGCCAGCAGGATAGGGAGTACCAGGGGCAATCAGCCCCAGCATTTT. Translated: CASRIGSTRGNQPQHF.